This TCR beta chain appears in the sequencing data of a study of blood T cell repertoires in COVID-19. Study background: Donors in the United States, Italy and Spain gave samples during acute or convalescent COVID-19. Sources were T cells, B-cell-depleted T cells, or PBMCs; the material itself was cDNA or gDNA.

In the original analysis: Estimation of nucleated cell counts was performed using reference gene primer amplification. The protocol was immunoSEQ multiplex PCR, while the TCRdb copy is restricted to in-frame clones and leaves out a portion. That table gives V, J and clone size, and the DNA gave D and trimming. The sample comprises about 240,000 clones, 70% to 90% of which are singletons, and 5.5% to 6.5% rests with the top ten. V was trimmed by 3 bases and J by 1 base, leaving 9 bases between them. Germline V gene lookup returns CDR1 SEHNR and CDR2 FQNEAQ (reference sequence). This CDR3 has 14 amino acids.

The chain links TRBV7-9 to TRBJ1-1; D remains unclear. The sequence was collected from a man in his fifties or sixties with acute or convalescent COVID-19. Sequencing used peripheral blood. CDR3 region: CASSFLGRNTEAFF. CDR3 in DNA: TGTGCCAGCAGCTTCCTCGGGAGGAACACTGAAGCTTTCTTT.